This T cell receptor beta chain originates from a study of prognosis after radiotherapy for stage I lung cancer. In its sample, this clonotype is medium-sized (0.01 to 0.1%). Researchers used two-round multiplex PCR to amplify TCR beta CDR3 starting from genomic DNA. Round one of PCR was performed, and it used primers specific to each TRBV and TRBJ gene. TCRdb re-called the multiplex PCR reads through MiXCR, storing one row per CDR3 protein. The table shows about 14,000 distinct CDR3 sequences, with 25% to 30% occurring only once. Germline lookup yields CDR1 MRHNA and CDR2 SNTAGT. Trimming cost V 5 bases and J 2 bases, with 22 bases left between them. CDR3 length: 17 amino acids. On two occasions, one at each of two time points, approximately 5.6 milliliters of peripheral blood were drawn.

Source: PBMCs, taken before or after stereotactic body radiation therapy (not recorded which). The chain employs TRBV6-4 and TRBJ2-7; D is perhaps TRBD1 (5 bases). The origin of this receptor is a donor over 45 with non-small cell lung cancer. CDR3: CASSWGSPRTHTYEQYF. For the CDR3, the DNA is TGTGCCAGCAGTTGGGGATCACCGCGGACACACACCTACGAGCAGTACTTC.